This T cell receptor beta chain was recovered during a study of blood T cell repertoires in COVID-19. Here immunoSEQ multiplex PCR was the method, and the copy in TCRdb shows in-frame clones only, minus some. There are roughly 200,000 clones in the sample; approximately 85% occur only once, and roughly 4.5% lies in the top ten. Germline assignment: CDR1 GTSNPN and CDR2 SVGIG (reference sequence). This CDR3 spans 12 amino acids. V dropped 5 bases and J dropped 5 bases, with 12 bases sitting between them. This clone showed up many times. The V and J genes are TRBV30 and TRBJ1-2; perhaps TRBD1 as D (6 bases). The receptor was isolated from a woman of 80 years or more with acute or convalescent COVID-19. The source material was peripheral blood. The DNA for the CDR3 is TGTGCCTGGGACAGGTTAACATATGGCTACACCTTC. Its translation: CAWDRLTYGYTF.